A single sample gave rise to the 23 T cell receptor beta chains below, sequenced in a study of blood T cell repertoires in COVID-19. Clones were sequenced by immunoSEQ multiplex PCR, and TCRdb holds only the in-frame ones, with some missing. The sample holds 200,000 or so clones, about 88% seen once. The sample comprised peripheral blood. The receptors were gathered from a man between 65 and 85 years old with acute or convalescent COVID-19.

V gene TRBV4-3 combines with J gene TRBJ2-1; a weak D match, TRBD2 (6 bases). V lost 0 bases and J 7 bases, leaving 10 bases between the germline ends. Germline CDR1 is LGHNA and CDR2 is YSLEER. The CDR3 totals 14 residues. In DNA form, the CDR3 reads TGCGCCAGCAGCCAAGACGCGGGGTCAAATGAGCAGTTCTTC. This encodes CASSQDAGSNEQFF.

Comments on this clone: Mismatch with germline at one junction end may stem from a read error. The chain employs TRBV5-4 and TRBJ1-4; the D is unclear. This CDR3 region has 18 residues. Germline lookup yields CDR1 SGHNT and CDR2 YYREEE (reference sequence). The CDR3 loop reads CANSSGGGNPATNEKLFF. Written as DNA, the CDR3 is TGTGCCAACAGCTCGGGAGGCGGTAACCCTGCAACTAATGAAAAACTGTTTTTT.

The chain employs TRBV28 and TRBJ1-5; D ambiguous. Per the germline V gene, CDR1 is MDHEN and CDR2 is SYDVKM. Trimming took off 2 bases at V and 0 bases at J, with 8 bases between the two ends. The CDR3 is 15 residues long. The CDR3 bases are TGTGCCAGCAGTTTACCGGGATATAGCAATCAGCCCCAGCATTTT. Protein sequence: CASSLPGYSNQPQHF.

The chain employs TRBV14 and TRBJ1-1; tentatively, D is TRBD1 (5 bases). V was trimmed by 0 bases and J by 7 bases, leaving 12 bases between them. The CDR3 spans 14 residues. Germline CDR1 and CDR2: SGHDN and FVKESK. The CDR3 reads CASSQDSWQGEAFF. The DNA for the CDR3 is TGTGCCAGCAGCCAAGATTCTTGGCAGGGTGAAGCTTTCTTT.

V is TRBV12-3 or TRBV12-4 and J is TRBJ2-5; D is ambiguous. The CDR3 covers 13 residues. The germline V and J ends were trimmed by 4 bases and 2 bases, with 8 bases remaining between them. The CDR3 region has the DNA TGTGCCAGCAGTTACAGTACTCAAGAGACCCAGTACTTC. It encodes CASSYSTQETQYF.

V usage is TRBV28 and J usage is TRBJ1-1; 7 positions match TRBD1. V gave up 8 bases and J gave up 8 bases; unmatched junction bases: 8. This CDR3 is built from 12 residues. Per the germline V gene, CDR1 is MDHEN and CDR2 is SYDVKM. The CDR3 region has the DNA TGTGCCAGCGTAGACCGGGACAGAGAAGCTTTCTTT. This sequence encodes CASVDRDREAFF.

The chain uses TRBV6-2 or TRBV6-3 and TRBJ2-3; D gene ambiguous. The germline V and J ends were trimmed by 3 bases and 3 bases, with 13 bases remaining between them. CDR1 and CDR2 (germline): MNHEY, SVGEGT. This CDR3 comprises 15 residues. The CDR3 nucleotides read TGTGCCAGCAGTTATGGGCTCCTCCTAACAGATACGCAGTATTTT. As protein: CASSYGLLLTDTQYF.

The CDR3 loop reads CASRTTGVAYGYTF. Here the CDR3 DNA reads TGTGCCAGCCGGACGACAGGGGTCGCCTATGGCTACACCTTC. This rearrangement joins TRBV6-5 to TRBJ1-2, with 8 bases identical to TRBD1. From germline, CDR1 is MNHEY and CDR2 SVGAGI. Losses at the gene ends were 8 bases for V and 4 bases for J; bases not matched to a gene: 9. The CDR3 contains 14 residues.

This clone came up a few times. The chain recombines TRBV3-1 (or the pseudogene TRBV3-2) with TRBJ2-1; 10 bases line up with TRBD2. Trimming cost V 2 bases and J 7 bases; bases outside gene matches: 5. From germline, CDR1 is LGHDT and CDR2 YNNKEL (reference sequence). The length of the CDR3 is 15 residues. This chain's CDR3 is CASSQPASGSNEQFF. The CDR3 coding sequence is TGTGCCAGCAGCCAACCGGCTAGCGGGAGTAATGAGCAGTTCTTC.

The CDR3 DNA follows: TGTGCCAGCAGCGTAGTGGACAACTTCAGGAACACCGGGGAGCTGTTTTTT. It encodes CASSVVDNFRNTGELFF. This chain joins TRBV9 and TRBJ2-2; TRBD1 is a possible D gene (5 bases). The CDR3 totals 17 residues. Between the trimmed V and J ends, which lost 0 bases and 1 base, there was a span of 13 bases. Germline CDR1 SGDLS, CDR2 YYNGEE. The whole variable domain, remainder taken from reference TRBV9 and TRBJ2-2, is DSGVTQTPKHLITATGQRVTLRCSPRSGDLSVYWYQQSLDQGLQFLIQYYNGEERAKGNILERFSAQQFPDLHSELNLSSLELGDSALYFCASSVVDNFRNTGELFFGEGSRLTVL.

This clone was recorded only once. The V gene is TRBV27, the J gene TRBJ2-7; TRBD1 agrees at 8 bases. Per germline, CDR1 MNHEY and CDR2 SMNVEV (reference sequence). V lost 3 bases and J lost 3; bases outside the gene matches: 7. This CDR3 comprises 15 residues. The CDR3 nucleotides are TGTGCCAGCAGTTTCGTGGGACAGGAGGGCTACGAGCAGTACTTC. Its translation: CASSFVGQEGYEQYF.

The V call is TRBV7-9, the J call TRBJ2-6; TRBD2 might be the D (5 bases). Germline assignment: CDR1 SEHNR and CDR2 FQNEAQ (reference sequence). This CDR3 is 15 amino acids long. V was clipped by 8 bases and J by 0 bases, with 11 bases between them. The CDR3 loop is CASHSVASGANVLTF. CDR3 coding DNA: TGTGCCAGCCATAGCGTGGCCTCTGGGGCCAACGTCCTGACTTTC. Full variable domain (outside the CDR3, taken from reference TRBV7-9 and TRBJ2-6): DTGVSQNPRHKITKRGQNVTFRCDPISEHNRLYWYRQTLGQGPEFLTYFQNEAQLEKSRLLSDRFSAERPKGSFSTLEIQRTEQGDSAMYLCASHSVASGANVLTFGAGSRLTVL.

This sequence joins TRBV5-1 and TRBJ2-1; 10 nucleotides agree with TRBD2. This CDR3 contains 15 residues. Germline-derived CDR1 and CDR2 are SGHRS and YFSETQ. The J segment lost 4 bases and the V segment lost 4 bases, leaving 5 bases of the junction unmatched. The DNA of the CDR3 is TGCGCCAGCAGCCGGACTAGCGGAACTTACAATGAGCAGTTCTTC. This translates into CASSRTSGTYNEQFF.

V is TRBV21-1 and J is TRBJ2-5; the DNA was not used to check the table's D call, TRBD1. TRBV21-1 is termed a pseudogene. CDR3 length: 15 residues. The CDR3 DNA sequence: TGTGCCAGCAGCAAGTACAGGATGCTGCAAGAGACCCAGTACTTC. The encoded protein is CASSKYRMLQETQYF.

The rearrangement uses TRBV2 and TRBJ2-7; 9 bases map to TRBD1. The V and J ends lost 4 bases and 5 bases, in that order; junction bases with no gene match: 9. The CDR3 is made up of 15 amino acids. The germline V gene has CDR1 SNHLY and CDR2 FYNNEI. CDR3 protein: CASSGNSGTGNEQYF. CDR3 nucleotide sequence: TGTGCCAGCAGTGGCAATTCCGGGACAGGGAACGAGCAGTACTTC.

The CDR3: CSVRTGGATGELFF. The DNA for the CDR3 is TGCAGCGTTCGCACAGGGGGCGCAACCGGGGAGCTGTTTTTT. The chain carries TRBV29-1 and TRBJ2-2; 9 positions match TRBD1. Germline CDR1 SQVTM, CDR2 ANQGSEA. This CDR3 spans 14 amino acids. The junction had 6 bases not matched to a gene; V was cut back by 5 bases and J by 5 bases.

The J gene is TRBJ2-1, the V gene TRBV20-1; 11 nucleotides agree with TRBD2. Losses at the gene ends were 3 bases for V and 5 bases for J; bases not matched to a gene: 6. Germline CDR1 and CDR2: DFQATT and SNEGSKA (reference sequence). The CDR3 totals 15 residues. Here the CDR3 reads CSASPLAGGHNEQFF. The DNA for the CDR3 is TGCAGTGCTAGTCCCCTAGCGGGAGGCCACAATGAGCAGTTCTTC.

V gene TRBV6-5 combines with J gene TRBJ1-1, with a tentative D call TRBD1 (5 bases). The germline gives CDR1 MNHEY, CDR2 SVGAGI. V dropped 2 bases and J dropped 6 bases, with 13 bases sitting between them. There are 14 residues in the CDR3. This CDR3 is CASSYAGYGAEAFF. The DNA for the CDR3 is TGTGCCAGCAGTTACGCAGGGTATGGCGCTGAAGCTTTCTTT.

This chain links TRBV4-1 with TRBJ2-7; a possible D gene is TRBD1 (6 bases). The germline CDR1 and CDR2 sequences are MGHRA and YSYEKL. This CDR3 contains 15 residues. V gave up 3 bases and J gave up 1 base, with 13 bases separating them. CDR3 protein: CASSQTGTPSYEQYF. The CDR3 DNA sequence: TGCGCCAGCAGCCAGACCGGGACACCTTCCTACGAGCAGTACTTC.

V is TRBV24-1 and J is TRBJ2-1; D might be TRBD2 (6 bases). Germline CDR1 KGHDR, CDR2 SFDVKD. The CDR3 extends over 19 amino acids. V was trimmed by 4 bases and J by 1 base, leaving 22 bases between them. CDR3 region: CATSDSPGGASGSYNEQFF. CDR3 coding DNA: TGTGCCACCAGTGACTCCCCCGGGGGAGCCAGCGGGTCCTACAATGAGCAGTTCTTC.

The chain is built from TRBV5-4 and TRBJ2-5, with D perhaps matching TRBD1 (6 bases). CDR1 SGHNT and CDR2 YYREEE come from the germline V gene (reference sequence). The CDR3 runs to 13 residues. V was trimmed by 4 bases and J by 4 bases, leaving 11 bases between them. The CDR3: CASSIQGAETQYF. DNA for the CDR3: TGTGCCAGCAGCATACAGGGTGCAGAGACCCAGTACTTC. Combining the CDR3 with reference TRBV5-4 and TRBJ2-5 gives the whole variable domain ETGVTQSPTHLIKTRGQQVTLRCSSQSGHNTVSWYQQALGQGPQFIFQYYREEENGRGNFPPRFSGLQFPNYSSELNVNALELDDSALYLCASSIQGAETQYFGPGTRLLVL.

The V and J genes are TRBV19 and TRBJ2-1, with 9 positions matching TRBD2. The CDR3 contains 16 residues. Unmatched junction bases numbered 10, after V lost 2 bases and J lost 8 bases. CDR1 is LNHDA and CDR2 is SQIVND in the germline V gene (reference sequence). CDR3 residues: CASSIRGLADFDEQFF. CDR3 DNA: TGTGCCAGTAGTATAAGGGGACTAGCAGACTTCGATGAGCAGTTCTTC.

The chain links TRBV4-1 to TRBJ1-1, with TRBD1 matching over 8 bases. Germline CDR1 is MGHRA and CDR2 is YSYEKL. This CDR3 has 15 amino acids. J gave up 5 bases and V 1 base, and 6 bases lay outside the gene matches. The CDR3: CASSQAGGAWTEAFF. DNA of the CDR3: TGCGCCAGCAGCCAAGCAGGGGGCGCTTGGACTGAAGCTTTCTTT.